A selection of T cell receptor beta chains follows, all from one sample in a study of early T cells in non-severe SARS-CoV-2 infection. From the 5' RACE reads, TCRdb called clonotypes with MiXCR, one entry per CDR3 protein. The sample includes about 80,000 distinct CDR3 sequences, about an eighth of them seen just once. Sequenced: whole blood. The receptors here all came from an adult who was a healthcare worker with PCR-confirmed SARS-CoV-2 infection or an uninfected control (not recorded which). CDR3s include the opening cysteine and the closing phenylalanine or tryptophan. D genes are given only for firm matches. Clone size is shown for a subset of rows, as once, few, many or a class of expanded clone.

d_call j_call cdr3_length clone_size v_call cdr3_nt cdr3_aa
. TRBJ1-1 12 few TRBV7-9 TGTGCCAGCAGCTTAGGCGGTTTTGAAGCTTTCTTT CASSLGGFEAFF
TRBD1 TRBJ2-7 16 many TRBV19 TGTGCCAGTAGTATCGTCGCAGGACAGGGGTCCTACGAGCAGTACTTC CASSIVAGQGSYEQYF
. TRBJ2-2 15 . TRBV7-9 TGTGCCAGCAGCCTTTTGACAGAGAACACCGGGGAGCTGTTTTTT CASSLLTENTGELFF
TRBD1 TRBJ1-1 16 many TRBV12-3/TRBV12-4 TGTGCCAGCAGTCCTCCGGGACAGCATATGAACACTGAAGCTTTCTTT CASSPPGQHMNTEAFF
. TRBJ2-2 16 few TRBV4-1 TGCGCCAGCAGCCAAGGAGCTAAAAAGAACACCGGGGAGCTGTTTTTT CASSQGAKKNTGELFF
. TRBJ1-5 12 few TRBV29-1 TGCAGCGTTGGGGCGGAGAATCAGCCCCAGCATTTT CSVGAENQPQHF
. TRBJ2-1 17 many TRBV14 TGTGCCAGCAGCCAAGAACCGGCTAGCTCTCACTACAATGAGCAGTTCTTC CASSQEPASSHYNEQFF
. TRBJ2-1 14 . TRBV20-1 TGCAGTGCCCAGGCTAGCAGGATTTACAATGAGCAGTTCTTC CSAQASRIYNEQFF
TRBD1 TRBJ2-7 16 . TRBV4-1 TGCGCCAGCAGCCAAGTAGCTGGACAGGGCATCTACGAGCAGTACTTC CASSQVAGQGIYEQYF
. TRBJ2-3 13 . TRBV5-8 TGTGCCAGCAGCTTGAGGGTCACAGATACGCAGTATTTT CASSLRVTDTQYF
. TRBJ1-6 16 many TRBV5-4 TGTGCCAGCAGCTTCGATTGGGGTCAGGGTGTGTCACCCCTCCACTTT CASSFDWGQGVSPLHF
TRBD1 TRBJ1-6 17 many TRBV27 TGTGCCAGCAGGCGGGACAGGGGGGTTGTTTTGAATTCACCCCTCCACTTT CASRRDRGVVLNSPLHF
TRBD2 TRBJ2-5 16 . TRBV6-1 TGTGCCAGCAGTGTAGGGACTAGCGGGGGCCAAGAGACCCAGTACTTC CASSVGTSGGQETQYF
. TRBJ1-2 14 . TRBV28 TGTGCCAGCAGTTTCCCAGGGGAGGACTATGGCTACACCTTC CASSFPGEDYGYTF
. TRBJ1-1 13 many TRBV6-5 TGTGCCAGCAGTTCCGCAGGGAACACTGAAGCTTTCTTT CASSSAGNTEAFF
TRBD2 TRBJ2-3 13 many TRBV10-2 TGCGCCAGCAGCCCGCGGGAGACAGATACGCAGTATTTT CASSPRETDTQYF
. TRBJ2-1 13 . TRBV24-1 TGTGCCACCAGTGTTGTAGGGTCCGATGAGCAGTTCTTC CATSVVGSDEQFF
TRBD2 TRBJ2-5 19 . TRBV2 TGTGCCAGCAGTCCTGGGACTAGCGGGAGAAGTGGTCAGTGGGAGACCCAGTACTTC CASSPGTSGRSGQWETQYF
TRBD2 TRBJ2-1 11 many TRBV29-1 TGCAGCGGGCGGGAGAACAATGAGCAGTTCTTC CSGRENNEQFF
. TRBJ1-3 14 few TRBV18 TGTGCCAGCTCACCGAGGGGGAATGGAAACACCATATATTTT CASSPRGNGNTIYF
. TRBJ2-2 15 . TRBV29-1 TGCAGCGTTGTTGCCGGCGGACTGAACACCGGGGAGCTGTTTTTT CSVVAGGLNTGELFF
. TRBJ1-2 12 many TRBV29-1 TGCAGCGTTGACCGACAGAGCTATGGCTACACCTTC CSVDRQSYGYTF
. TRBJ2-2 13 . TRBV29-1 TGCAGCGTTGAAGGCGTTAACACCGGGGAGCTGTTTTTT CSVEGVNTGELFF
. TRBJ2-5 15 many TRBV11-2 TGTGCCAGCGGTTCTCTTTTGAGCCTAGAAGAGACCCAGTACTTC CASGSLLSLEETQYF
TRBD1 TRBJ1-2 14 . TRBV25-1 TGTGCCAGCAGTGCACCGGGACAGCGCTATGGCTACACCTTC CASSAPGQRYGYTF
. TRBJ2-4 14 . TRBV5-1 TGCGCCAGCAGCTTTGGGGGGCCGGAAAACATTCAGTACTTC CASSFGGPENIQYF
TRBD2 TRBJ2-5 18 few TRBV3-1 TGTGCCAGCAGCCAAGAAATTCTAAGCGGGAGGGCATTCGGGACCCAGTACTTC CASSQEILSGRAFGTQYF
TRBD2 TRBJ2-1 16 once TRBV19 TGTGCCAGTAGTACCGTATCGGGACTAGGGTCCGGTGAGCAGTTCTTC CASSTVSGLGSGEQFF
. TRBJ1-1 12 . TRBV29-1 TGCAGCGTTGTGGTCACGAACACTGAAGCTTTCTTT CSVVVTNTEAFF
. TRBJ2-1 14 few TRBV28 TGTGCCAGCAGAAACAGGGCTTCATACAATGAGCAGTTCTTC CASRNRASYNEQFF
TRBD1 TRBJ2-7 15 . TRBV7-9 TGTGCCAGCAGCTCGGACCGGGACAGGGGCTACGAGCAGTACTTC CASSSDRDRGYEQYF
. TRBJ1-2 14 few TRBV24-1 TGTGCCACCAGTGATTCACAGGGTCAAGATGGCTACACCTTC CATSDSQGQDGYTF
. TRBJ1-1 11 . TRBV30 TGTGCCTGGAGTGCGCGGGGTGAAGCTTTCTTT CAWSARGEAFF
. TRBJ2-2 15 few TRBV7-6 TGTGCCAGCAGCTTAGCGGGAATCCGATCCGGGGAGCTGTTTTTT CASSLAGIRSGELFF
TRBD1 TRBJ1-1 14 many TRBV6-5 TGTGCCAGCAGGGGGACAGGGAGAGGCACTGAAGCTTTCTTT CASRGTGRGTEAFF
. TRBJ1-1 16 . TRBV6-5 TGTGCCAGCAGTTACTCGCCGGGGGGTGGGAACACTGAAGCTTTCTTT CASSYSPGGGNTEAFF
. TRBJ1-1 15 few TRBV27 TGTGCCAGCAGTCCTCTCAGTTGGGTGAACACTGAAGCTTTCTTT CASSPLSWVNTEAFF
TRBD2 TRBJ2-1 15 many TRBV27 TGTGCCACTAAGGTGGGACTAGCGGGACACAATGAGCAGTTCTTC CATKVGLAGHNEQFF
. TRBJ2-2 12 many TRBV28 TGTGCCAGCAGTTTATCAGCCGGGGAGCTGTTTTTT CASSLSAGELFF
. TRBJ2-1 14 few TRBV30 TGTGCCTGGAGTATGACACTGCCAAACGATGAGCAGTTCTTC CAWSMTLPNDEQFF
TRBD2 TRBJ2-3 16 . TRBV29-1 TGCAGCGTTGAAGATGATAGCGGGAGTGGCACAGATACGCAGTATTTT CSVEDDSGSGTDTQYF
. TRBJ2-1 15 many TRBV5-1 TGCGCCAGCACCCCCCAAGCAGCTCTCTACAATGAGCAGTTCTTC CASTPQAALYNEQFF
. TRBJ2-3 14 many TRBV7-8 TGTGCCAGCAGCTTAGAGGGGTGGACAGATACGCAGTATTTT CASSLEGWTDTQYF
. TRBJ2-1 13 . TRBV5-1 TGCGCCAGCAGCTTGCCCTCCTACAATGAGCAGTTCTTC CASSLPSYNEQFF
. TRBJ2-7 12 few TRBV28 TGTGCCAGCAGCCGGTGGGCCTACGAGCAGTACTTC CASSRWAYEQYF
TRBD2 TRBJ2-7 14 . TRBV20-1 TGCAGTGCCAGAAAGTCCGGGACTAGCGATGAGCAGTACTTC CSARKSGTSDEQYF
. TRBJ2-2 16 . TRBV6-5 TGTGCCAGCAGTTACTCTGCGGCATTCAATGCCGGGGAGCTGTTTTTT CASSYSAAFNAGELFF
. TRBJ2-3 13 . TRBV20-1 TGCAGTGCTTCCCCGACTGGCGCAGATACGCAGTATTTT CSASPTGADTQYF
. TRBJ2-7 14 few TRBV18 TGTGCCAGCTCACGCGGCACGGAGGGTTACGAGCAGTACTTC CASSRGTEGYEQYF
TRBD2 TRBJ2-7 16 . TRBV6-1 TGTGCCAGCAGTCTAGCGGGAGGGTCCCCTGGAGACGAGCAGTACTTC CASSLAGGSPGDEQYF
. TRBJ2-7 14 few TRBV27 TGTGCCAGCAGGGGACTTCTTGGTTGGTCCGAGCAGTACTTC CASRGLLGWSEQYF
. TRBJ1-5 13 few TRBV7-9 TGTGCCAGCAGCCCCGACGGTAATCAGCCCCAGCATTTT CASSPDGNQPQHF
TRBD2 TRBJ2-1 16 . TRBV20-1 TGCAGTGCTAGAGTCTTCCCTAGCGGGAGCAACAATGAGCAGTTCTTC CSARVFPSGSNNEQFF
TRBD1 TRBJ1-2 12 . TRBV20-1 TGCAGTGCTCAACAGGGGCCCTATGGCTACACCTTC CSAQQGPYGYTF
. TRBJ1-2 11 . TRBV29-1 TGCAGCGGAGGACAATTCGATGGCTACACCTTC CSGGQFDGYTF
. TRBJ2-6 15 few TRBV5-1 TGCGCCAGCAGCTTGGGAGACTCTGGGGCCAACGTCCTGACTTTC CASSLGDSGANVLTF
. TRBJ2-2 14 . TRBV30 TGTGCCTCCCCCCCCCGGGGTTTTCCCGGCGGGCTGTTTTTT CASPPRGFPGGLFF
. TRBJ2-7 14 . TRBV7-3 TGTGCCAGCAGACGAGACAGCGACTCCTACGAGCAGTACTTC CASRRDSDSYEQYF
. TRBJ2-1 16 . TRBV3-1 TGTGCCAGCAGCCGGCCGGGACTGGGTCCTTACAATGAGCAGTTCTTC CASSRPGLGPYNEQFF
. TRBJ2-1 12 many TRBV20-1 TGCAGTGAGGACGCCCGGTACAATGAGCAGTTCTTC CSEDARYNEQFF